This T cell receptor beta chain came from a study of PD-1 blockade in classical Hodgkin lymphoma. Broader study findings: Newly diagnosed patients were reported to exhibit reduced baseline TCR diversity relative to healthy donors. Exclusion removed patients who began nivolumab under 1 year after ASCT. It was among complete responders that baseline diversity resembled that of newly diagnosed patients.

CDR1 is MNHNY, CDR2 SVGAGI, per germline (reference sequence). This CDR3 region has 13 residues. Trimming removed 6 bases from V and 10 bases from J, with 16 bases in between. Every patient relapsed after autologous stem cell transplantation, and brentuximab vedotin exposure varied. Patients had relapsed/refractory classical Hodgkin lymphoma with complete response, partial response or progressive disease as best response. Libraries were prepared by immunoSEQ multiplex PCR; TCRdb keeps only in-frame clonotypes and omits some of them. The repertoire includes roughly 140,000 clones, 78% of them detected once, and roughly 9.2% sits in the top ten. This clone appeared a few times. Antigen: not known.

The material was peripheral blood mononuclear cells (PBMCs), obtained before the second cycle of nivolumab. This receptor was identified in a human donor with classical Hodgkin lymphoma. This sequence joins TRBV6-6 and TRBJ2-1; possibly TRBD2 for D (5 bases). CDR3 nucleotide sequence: TGTGCCAGCAGACCCCAAAGGACTGGGGAGCAGTTCTTC. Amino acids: CASRPQRTGEQFF.